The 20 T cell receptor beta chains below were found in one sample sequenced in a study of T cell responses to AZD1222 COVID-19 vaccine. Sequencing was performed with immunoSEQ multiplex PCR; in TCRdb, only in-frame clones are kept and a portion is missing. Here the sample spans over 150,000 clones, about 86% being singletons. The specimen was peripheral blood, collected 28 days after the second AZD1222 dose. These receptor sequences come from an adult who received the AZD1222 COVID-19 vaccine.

CDR3 sequence: CASSRPIRAANEKLFF. CDR3 sequence (DNA): TGTGCCAGCAGCCGTCCGATCCGGGCGGCTAATGAAAAACTGTTTTTT. This rearrangement joins TRBV5-6 to TRBJ1-4; no firm D call. The V end lost 4 bases, the J end lost 3 bases, and 16 bases lay between the germline ends. The CDR3 totals 16 residues. Per germline, CDR1 SGHDT and CDR2 YYEEEE.

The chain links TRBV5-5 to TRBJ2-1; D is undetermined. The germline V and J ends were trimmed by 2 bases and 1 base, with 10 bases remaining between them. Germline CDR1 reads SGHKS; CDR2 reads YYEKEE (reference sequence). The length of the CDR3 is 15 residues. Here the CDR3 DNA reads TGTGCCAGCAGCTTTGAGGTCGATTCCTACAATGAGCAGTTCTTC. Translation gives CASSFEVDSYNEQFF.

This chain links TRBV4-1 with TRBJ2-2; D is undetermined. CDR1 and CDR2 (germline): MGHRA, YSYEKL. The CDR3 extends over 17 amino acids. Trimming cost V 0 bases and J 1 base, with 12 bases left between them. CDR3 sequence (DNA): TGCGCCAGCAGCCAAGAGATCCCCCTGGTGAACACCGGGGAGCTGTTTTTT. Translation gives CASSQEIPLVNTGELFF.

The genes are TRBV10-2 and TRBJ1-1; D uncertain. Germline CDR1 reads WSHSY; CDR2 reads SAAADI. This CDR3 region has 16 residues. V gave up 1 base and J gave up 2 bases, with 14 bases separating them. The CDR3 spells CASSEFIGMENTEAFF. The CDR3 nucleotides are TGCGCCAGCAGTGAGTTCATTGGTATGGAAAACACTGAAGCTTTCTTT.

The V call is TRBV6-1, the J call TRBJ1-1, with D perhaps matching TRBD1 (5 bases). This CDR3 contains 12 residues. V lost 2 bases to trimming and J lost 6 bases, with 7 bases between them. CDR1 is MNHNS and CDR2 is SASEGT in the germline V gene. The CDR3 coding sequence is TGTGCCAGCAGTGAACGGGGCTCTGAAGCTTTCTTT. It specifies CASSERGSEAFF.

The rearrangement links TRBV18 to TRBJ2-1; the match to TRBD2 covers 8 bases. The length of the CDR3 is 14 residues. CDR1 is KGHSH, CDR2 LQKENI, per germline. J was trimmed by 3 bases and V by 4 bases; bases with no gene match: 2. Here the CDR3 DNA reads TGTGCCAGCTCACTAGCGGGGATCTACAATGAGCAGTTCTTC. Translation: CASSLAGIYNEQFF.

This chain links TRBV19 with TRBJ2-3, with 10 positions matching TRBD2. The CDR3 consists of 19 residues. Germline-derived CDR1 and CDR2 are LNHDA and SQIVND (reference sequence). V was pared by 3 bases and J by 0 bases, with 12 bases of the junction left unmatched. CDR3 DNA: TGTGCCAGTAGTATTAGTTCGGGACTAGCGATCGTTAGCACAGATACGCAGTATTTT. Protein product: CASSISSGLAIVSTDTQYF.

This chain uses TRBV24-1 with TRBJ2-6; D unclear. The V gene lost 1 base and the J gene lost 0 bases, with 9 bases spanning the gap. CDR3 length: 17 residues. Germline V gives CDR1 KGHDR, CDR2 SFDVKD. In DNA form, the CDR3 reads TGTGCCACCAGTGATTTAGCAGGCAGCTCTGGGGCCAACGTCCTGACTTTC. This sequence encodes CATSDLAGSSGANVLTF.

This chain's CDR3 is CSVRQGSEQYF. The CDR3 DNA reads TGCAGCGTCCGACAGGGCTCCGAGCAGTACTTC. The chain has TRBV29-1 and TRBJ2-7, with 7 nucleotides matching TRBD1. The ends lost 6 bases at V and 6 bases at J; junction bases unmatched: 5. The CDR3 length is 11 residues. Germline loops: CDR1 SQVTM, CDR2 ANQGSEA.

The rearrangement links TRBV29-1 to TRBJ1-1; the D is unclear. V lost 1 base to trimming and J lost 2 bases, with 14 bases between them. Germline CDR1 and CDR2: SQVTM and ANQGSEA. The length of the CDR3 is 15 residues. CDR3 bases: TGCAGCGTTGAAGTGATAGGAGGACCCAACACTGAAGCTTTCTTT. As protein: CSVEVIGGPNTEAFF. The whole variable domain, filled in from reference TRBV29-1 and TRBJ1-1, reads SAVISQKPSRDICQRGTSLTIQCQVDSQVTMMFWYRQQPGQSLTLIATANQGSEATYESGFVIDKFPISRPNLTFSTLTVSNMSPEDSSIYLCSVEVIGGPNTEAFFGQGTRLTVV.

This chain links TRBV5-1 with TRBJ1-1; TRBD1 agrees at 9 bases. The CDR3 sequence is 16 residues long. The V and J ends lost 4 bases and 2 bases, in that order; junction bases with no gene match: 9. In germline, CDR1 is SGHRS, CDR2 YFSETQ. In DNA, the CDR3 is TGCGCCAGCAGCCGGATGACAGGGGGAGTAAACACTGAAGCTTTCTTT. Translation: CASSRMTGGVNTEAFF. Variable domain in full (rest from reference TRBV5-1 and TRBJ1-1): KAGVTQTPRYLIKTRGQQVTLSCSPISGHRSVSWYQQTPGQGLQFLFEYFSETQRNKGNFPGRFSGRQFSNSRSEMNVSTLELGDSALYLCASSRMTGGVNTEAFFGQGTRLTVV.

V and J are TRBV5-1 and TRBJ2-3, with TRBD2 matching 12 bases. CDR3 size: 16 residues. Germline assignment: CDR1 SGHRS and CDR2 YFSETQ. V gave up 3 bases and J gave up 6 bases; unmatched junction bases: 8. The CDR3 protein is CASSSSLAGGSDTQYF. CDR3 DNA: TGCGCCAGCAGCTCTTCACTAGCGGGGGGATCTGATACGCAGTATTTT.

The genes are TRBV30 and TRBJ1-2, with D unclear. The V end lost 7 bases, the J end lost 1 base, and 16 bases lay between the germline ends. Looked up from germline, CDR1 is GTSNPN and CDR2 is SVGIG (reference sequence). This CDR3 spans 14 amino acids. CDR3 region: CAFDRFRGNYGYTF. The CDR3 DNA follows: TGTGCCTTCGACCGGTTTCGCGGTAACTATGGCTACACCTTC.

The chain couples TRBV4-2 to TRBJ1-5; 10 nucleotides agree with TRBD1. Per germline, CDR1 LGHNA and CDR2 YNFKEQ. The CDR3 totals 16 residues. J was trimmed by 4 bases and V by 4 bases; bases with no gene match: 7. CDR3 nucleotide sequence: TGTGCCAGCAGCCCTGGACAGGGGGATTTGAATCAGCCCCAGCATTTT. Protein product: CASSPGQGDLNQPQHF.

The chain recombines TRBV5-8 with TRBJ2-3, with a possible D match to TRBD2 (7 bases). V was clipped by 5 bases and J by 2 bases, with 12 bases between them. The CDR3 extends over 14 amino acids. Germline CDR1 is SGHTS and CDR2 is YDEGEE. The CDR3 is CASRIGGATDTQYF. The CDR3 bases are TGTGCCAGCAGAATAGGGGGGGCCACAGATACGCAGTATTTT.

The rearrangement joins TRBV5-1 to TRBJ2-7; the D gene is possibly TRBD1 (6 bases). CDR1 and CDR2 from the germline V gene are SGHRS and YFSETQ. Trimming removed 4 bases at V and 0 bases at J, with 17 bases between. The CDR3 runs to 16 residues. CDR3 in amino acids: CASSGQQGADSYEQYF. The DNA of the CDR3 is TGCGCCAGCAGCGGACAACAGGGAGCCGACTCCTACGAGCAGTACTTC.

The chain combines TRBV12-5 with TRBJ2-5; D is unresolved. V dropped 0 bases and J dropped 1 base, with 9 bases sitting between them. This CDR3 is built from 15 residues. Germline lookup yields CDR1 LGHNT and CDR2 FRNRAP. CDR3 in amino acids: CASGLVHGSQETQYF. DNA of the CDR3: TGTGCTAGTGGTTTGGTACATGGTAGCCAAGAGACCCAGTACTTC.

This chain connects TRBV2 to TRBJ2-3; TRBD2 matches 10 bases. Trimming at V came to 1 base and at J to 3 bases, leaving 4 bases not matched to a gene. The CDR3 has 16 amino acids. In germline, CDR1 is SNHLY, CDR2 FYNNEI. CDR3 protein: CASSEGVSGGTDTQYF. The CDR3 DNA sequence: TGTGCCAGCAGTGAAGGAGTTAGCGGGGGGACAGATACGCAGTATTTT. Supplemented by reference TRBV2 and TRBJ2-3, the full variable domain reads EPEVTQTPSHQVTQMGQEVILRCVPISNHLYFYWYRQILGQKVEFLVSFYNNEISEKSEIFDDQFSVERPDGSNFTLKIRSTKLEDSAMYFCASSEGVSGGTDTQYFGPGTRLTVL.

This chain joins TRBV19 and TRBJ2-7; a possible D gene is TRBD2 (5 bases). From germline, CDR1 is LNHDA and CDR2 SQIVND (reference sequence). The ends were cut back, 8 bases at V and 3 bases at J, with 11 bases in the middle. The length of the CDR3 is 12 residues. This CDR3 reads CASSRGVYEQYF. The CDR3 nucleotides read TGTGCCAGTTCTCGGGGAGTCTACGAGCAGTACTTC.

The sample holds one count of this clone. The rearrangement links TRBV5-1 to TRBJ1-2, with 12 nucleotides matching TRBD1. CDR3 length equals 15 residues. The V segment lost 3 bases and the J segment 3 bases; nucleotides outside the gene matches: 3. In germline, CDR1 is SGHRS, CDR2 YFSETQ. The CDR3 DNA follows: TGCGCCAGCAGCTGGGGGACAGGGGGCTACTATGGCTACACCTTC. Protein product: CASSWGTGGYYGYTF.